The rows below give T cell receptor beta chains drawn from one sample of a study of sequential checkpoint blockade in melanoma. The method was immunoSEQ multiplex PCR; TCRdb's version includes in-frame clones alone and lacks a portion of them. The sample holds 4,000 or so clones, approximately 57% seen once. The starting material was CD8+ T cells sorted from blood (inferred from file names), obtained from a patient given nivolumab and ipilimumab in sequence. Receptor source: a human patient with melanoma. Some clones in this sample may be carry-over from other donors' samples. Both conserved end residues are part of each CDR3. Fields, in order: clone size, D gene, V gene, J gene, CDR3 DNA, CDR3 protein. A D gene is named only where the DNA matches it firmly. Rows may omit the clone size; those that give it use once, few, many or a size class.

-	TRBD1	TRBV7-9	TRBJ2-7	TGTGCCAGCAGCTCCCGGGACAGGGGGCTTGGGTCCCACGAGCAGTACTTC	CASSSRDRGLGSHEQYF
once	-	TRBV7-6	TRBJ2-7	TGTGCCAGCAGCTTAGAAATAGTGTACGAGCAGTACTTC	CASSLEIVYEQYF
-	-	TRBV6-5	TRBJ2-3	TGTGCCTGCCGAGGGCTAGGCACAGATACGCAGTATTTT	CACRGLGTDTQYF
once	TRBD1	TRBV9	TRBJ1-2	TGTGCCAGCAGCGTAGCCGCAGGGGGAGTATATGGCTACACCTTC	CASSVAAGGVYGYTF
few	-	TRBV7-8	TRBJ2-5	TGTGCCAGCAGCCCACCGCAGGGCTCGACAAAGGAGACCCAGTACTTC	CASSPPQGSTKETQYF
once	-	TRBV9	TRBJ2-6	TGTGCCAGCAGCGTATCAGGGGCCTCTGGGGCCAACGTCCTGACTTTC	CASSVSGASGANVLTF
few	-	TRBV6-6	TRBJ2-7	TGTGCCACCACCGGGGGGCCCTACGAGCAGTACTTC	CATTGGPYEQYF
-	-	TRBV13	TRBJ2-7	TGTGCCAGCACCCAGGGGGGCCTTTACGAGCAGTACTTC	CASTQGGLYEQYF
-	TRBD2	TRBV2	TRBJ2-7	TGTGCCAGCAGTCCCGGACTAGCGGGGACCTACGAGCAGTACTTC	CASSPGLAGTYEQYF
-	TRBD1	TRBV27	TRBJ1-3	TGTGCCAGCAGTATCAGGACAGGACTCTCTGGAAACACCATATATTTT	CASSIRTGLSGNTIYF
-	-	TRBV6-1	TRBJ1-1	TGTGCCAGCAGTGACCTACCCATTCTGAACACTGAAGCTTTCTTT	CASSDLPILNTEAFF
-	-	TRBV28	TRBJ1-1	TGTGCCAGCAGTTTGGTTCAGGGGTTCACTGAAGCTTTCTTT	CASSLVQGFTEAFF
-	TRBD2	TRBV19	TRBJ2-7	TGTGCCAGTAGTCCCGGGGGGACGGGGCCCTACGAGCAGTACTTC	CASSPGGTGPYEQYF
-	TRBD1	TRBV7-3	TRBJ2-6	TGTGCCAGCAGCCCCGGACAGGTTCACTCTGGGGCCAACGTCCTGACTTTC	CASSPGQVHSGANVLTF
-	TRBD1	TRBV11-2	TRBJ1-2	TGTGCCAGCAGCTTAGGTGGGACAGGCTCTGGCTACACCTTC	CASSLGGTGSGYTF
-	-	TRBV7-9	TRBJ1-4	TGTGCCAGCAGCTTAAGGGCAGGGAATGAAAAACTGTTTTTT	CASSLRAGNEKLFF
once	TRBD1	TRBV10-3	TRBJ1-2	TGTGCCATCAGTGAAACCGGGACAGGGGGAGACTATGGCTACACCTTC	CAISETGTGGDYGYTF